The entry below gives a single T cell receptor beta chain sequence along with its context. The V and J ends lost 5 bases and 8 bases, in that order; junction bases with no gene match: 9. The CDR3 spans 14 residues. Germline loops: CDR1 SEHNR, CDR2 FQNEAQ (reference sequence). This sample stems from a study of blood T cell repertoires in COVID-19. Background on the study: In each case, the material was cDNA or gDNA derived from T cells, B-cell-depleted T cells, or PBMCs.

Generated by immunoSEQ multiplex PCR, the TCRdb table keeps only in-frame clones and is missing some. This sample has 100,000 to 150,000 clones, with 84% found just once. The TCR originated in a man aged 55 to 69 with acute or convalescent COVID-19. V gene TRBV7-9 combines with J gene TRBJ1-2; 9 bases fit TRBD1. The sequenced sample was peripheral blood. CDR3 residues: CASSPLTGGLGYTF. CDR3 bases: TGTGCCAGCAGCCCACTGACAGGGGGGTTGGGCTACACCTTC.